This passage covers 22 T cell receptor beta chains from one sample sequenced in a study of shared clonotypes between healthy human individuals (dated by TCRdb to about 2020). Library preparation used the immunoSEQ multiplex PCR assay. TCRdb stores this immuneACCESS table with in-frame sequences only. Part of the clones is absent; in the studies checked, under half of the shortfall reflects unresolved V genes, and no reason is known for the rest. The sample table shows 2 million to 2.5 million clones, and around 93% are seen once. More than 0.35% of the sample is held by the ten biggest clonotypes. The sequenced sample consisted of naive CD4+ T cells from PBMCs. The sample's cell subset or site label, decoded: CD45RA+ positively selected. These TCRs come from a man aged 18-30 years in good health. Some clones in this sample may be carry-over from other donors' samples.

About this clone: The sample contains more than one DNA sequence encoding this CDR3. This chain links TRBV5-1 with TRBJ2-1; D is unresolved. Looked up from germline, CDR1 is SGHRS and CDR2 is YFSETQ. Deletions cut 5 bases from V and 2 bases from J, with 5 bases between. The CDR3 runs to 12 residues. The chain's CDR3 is CASRRTYNEQFF. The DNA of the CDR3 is TGCGCCAGCAGGCGAACCTACAATGAGCAGTTCTTC.

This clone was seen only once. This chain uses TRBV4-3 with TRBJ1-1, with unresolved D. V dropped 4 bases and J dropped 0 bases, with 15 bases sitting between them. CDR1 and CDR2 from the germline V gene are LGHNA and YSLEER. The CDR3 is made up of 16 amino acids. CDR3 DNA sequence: TGCGCCAGCAGCCGGGCCAGCTCTACCATGAACACTGAAGCTTTCTTT. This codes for CASSRASSTMNTEAFF.

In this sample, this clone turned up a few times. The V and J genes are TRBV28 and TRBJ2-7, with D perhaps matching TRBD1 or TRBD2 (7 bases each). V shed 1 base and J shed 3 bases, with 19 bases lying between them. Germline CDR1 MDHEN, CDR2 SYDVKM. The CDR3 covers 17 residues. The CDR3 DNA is TGTGCCAGCAGTTTATTACGGGGGGACAGAGGAATCTACGAGCAGTACTTC. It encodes CASSLLRGDRGIYEQYF.

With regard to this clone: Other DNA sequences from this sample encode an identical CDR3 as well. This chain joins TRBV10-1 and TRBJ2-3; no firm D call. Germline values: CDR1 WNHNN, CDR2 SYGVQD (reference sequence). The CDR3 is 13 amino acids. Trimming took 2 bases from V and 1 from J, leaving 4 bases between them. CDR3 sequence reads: CASSERGTDTQYF. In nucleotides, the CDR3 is TGCGCCAGCAGTGAGCGGGGCACAGATACGCAGTATTTT.

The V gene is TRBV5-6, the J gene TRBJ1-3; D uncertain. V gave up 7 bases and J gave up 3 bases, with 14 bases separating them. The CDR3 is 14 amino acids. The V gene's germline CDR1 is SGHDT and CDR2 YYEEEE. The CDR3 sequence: CASSFLGNGNTIYF. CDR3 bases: TGTGCCAGCTCTTTCCTTGGGAATGGAAACACCATATATTTT.

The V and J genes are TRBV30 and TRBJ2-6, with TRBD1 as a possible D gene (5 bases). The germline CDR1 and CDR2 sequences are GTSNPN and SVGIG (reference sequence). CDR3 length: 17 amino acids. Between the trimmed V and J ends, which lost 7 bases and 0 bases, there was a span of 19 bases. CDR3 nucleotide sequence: TGTGCCTTTAAAGGGGCCCTTGTCCCCTCTGGGGCCAACGTCCTGACTTTC. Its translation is CAFKGALVPSGANVLTF.

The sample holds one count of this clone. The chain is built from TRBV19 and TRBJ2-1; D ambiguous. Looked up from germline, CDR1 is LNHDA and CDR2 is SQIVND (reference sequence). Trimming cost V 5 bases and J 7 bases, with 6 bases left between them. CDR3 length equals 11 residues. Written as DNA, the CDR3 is TGTGCCAGTAGTCGAGAGAATGAGCAGTTCTTC. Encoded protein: CASSRENEQFF.

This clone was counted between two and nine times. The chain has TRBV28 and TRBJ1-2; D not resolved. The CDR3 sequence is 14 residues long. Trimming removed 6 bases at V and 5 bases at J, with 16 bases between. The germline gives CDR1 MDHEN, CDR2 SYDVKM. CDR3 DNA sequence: TGTGCCAGCAGCTCAAGGGCGTTCCTATATGGCTACACCTTC. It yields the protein CASSSRAFLYGYTF.

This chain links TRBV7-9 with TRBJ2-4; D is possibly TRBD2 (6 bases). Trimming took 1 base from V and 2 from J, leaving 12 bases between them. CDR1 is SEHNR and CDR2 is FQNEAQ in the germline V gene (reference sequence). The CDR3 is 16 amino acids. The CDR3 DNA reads TGTGCCAGCAGCTTAGACGGGAGCGCTACCAAAAACATTCAGTACTTC. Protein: CASSLDGSATKNIQYF.

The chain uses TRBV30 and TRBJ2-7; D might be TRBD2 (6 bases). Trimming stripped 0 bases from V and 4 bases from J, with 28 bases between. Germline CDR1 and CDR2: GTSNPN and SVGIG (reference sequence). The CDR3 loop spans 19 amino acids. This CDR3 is CAWSVKQESSGFRRYEQYF. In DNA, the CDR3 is TGTGCCTGGAGTGTAAAACAGGAGAGTAGCGGCTTCCGTCGGTACGAGCAGTACTTC.

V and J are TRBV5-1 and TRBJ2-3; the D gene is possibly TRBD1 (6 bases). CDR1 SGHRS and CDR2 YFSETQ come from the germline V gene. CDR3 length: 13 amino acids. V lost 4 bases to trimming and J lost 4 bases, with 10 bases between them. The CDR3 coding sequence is TGCGCCAGCAGCCAACGACAGGCAGATACGCAGTATTTT. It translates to CASSQRQADTQYF.

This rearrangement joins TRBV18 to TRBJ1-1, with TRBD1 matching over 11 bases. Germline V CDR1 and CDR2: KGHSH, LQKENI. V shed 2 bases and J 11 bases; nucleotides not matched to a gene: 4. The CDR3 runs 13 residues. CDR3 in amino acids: CASSPGTGGSAFF. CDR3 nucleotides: TGTGCCAGCTCACCAGGGACAGGGGGGAGTGCTTTCTTT.

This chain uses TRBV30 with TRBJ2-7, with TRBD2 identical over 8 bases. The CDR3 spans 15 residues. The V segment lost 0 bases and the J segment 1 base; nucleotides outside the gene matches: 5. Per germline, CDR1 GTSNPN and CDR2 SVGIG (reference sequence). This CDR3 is CAWSVFGTRSYEQYF. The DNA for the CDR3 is TGTGCCTGGAGTGTCTTTGGGACTAGGTCCTACGAGCAGTACTTC. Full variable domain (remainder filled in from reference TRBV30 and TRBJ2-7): SQTIHQWPATLVQPVGSPLSLECTVEGTSNPNLYWYRQAAGRGLQLLFYSVGIGQISSEVPQNLSASRPQDRQFILSSKKLLLSDSGFYLCAWSVFGTRSYEQYFGPGTRLTVT.

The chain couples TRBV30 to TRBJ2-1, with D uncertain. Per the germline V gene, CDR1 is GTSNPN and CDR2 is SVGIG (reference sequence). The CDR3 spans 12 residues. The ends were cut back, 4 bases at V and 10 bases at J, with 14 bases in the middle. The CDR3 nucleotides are TGTGCCTGGATGGGCCGGACCTCGGAGCAGTTCTTC. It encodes CAWMGRTSEQFF.

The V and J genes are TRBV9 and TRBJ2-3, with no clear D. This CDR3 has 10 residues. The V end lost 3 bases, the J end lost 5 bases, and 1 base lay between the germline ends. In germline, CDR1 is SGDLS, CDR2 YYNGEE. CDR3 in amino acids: CASSEDTQYF. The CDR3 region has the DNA TGTGCCAGCAGCGAAGATACGCAGTATTTT.

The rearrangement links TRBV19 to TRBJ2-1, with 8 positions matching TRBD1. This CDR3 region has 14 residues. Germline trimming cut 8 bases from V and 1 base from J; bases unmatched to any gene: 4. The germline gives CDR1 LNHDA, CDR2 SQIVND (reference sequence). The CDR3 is CASQRQGSYNEQFF. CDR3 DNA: TGTGCCAGTCAAAGACAGGGGTCCTACAATGAGCAGTTCTTC.

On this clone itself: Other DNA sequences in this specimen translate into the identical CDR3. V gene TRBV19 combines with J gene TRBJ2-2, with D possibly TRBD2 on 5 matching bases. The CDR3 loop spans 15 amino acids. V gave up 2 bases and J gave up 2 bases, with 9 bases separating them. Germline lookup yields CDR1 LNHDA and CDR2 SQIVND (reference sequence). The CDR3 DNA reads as TGTGCCAGTAGTATAACAGCGGCAAACACCGGGGAGCTGTTTTTT. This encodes CASSITAANTGELFF.

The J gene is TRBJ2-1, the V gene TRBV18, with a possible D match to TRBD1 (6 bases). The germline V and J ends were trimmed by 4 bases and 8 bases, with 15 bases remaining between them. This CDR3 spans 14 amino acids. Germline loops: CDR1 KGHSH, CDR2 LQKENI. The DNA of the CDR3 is TGTGCCAGCTCACTGAACAGGGTGTTTGATGAGCAGTTCTTC. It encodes CASSLNRVFDEQFF.

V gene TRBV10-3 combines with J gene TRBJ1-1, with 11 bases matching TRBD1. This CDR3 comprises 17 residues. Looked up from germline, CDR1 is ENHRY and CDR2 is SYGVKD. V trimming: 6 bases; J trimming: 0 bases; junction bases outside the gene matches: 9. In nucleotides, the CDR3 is TGTGCCATCAGACGAGCGGGGACAGGGGGAATGAACACTGAAGCTTTCTTT. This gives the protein CAIRRAGTGGMNTEAFF.

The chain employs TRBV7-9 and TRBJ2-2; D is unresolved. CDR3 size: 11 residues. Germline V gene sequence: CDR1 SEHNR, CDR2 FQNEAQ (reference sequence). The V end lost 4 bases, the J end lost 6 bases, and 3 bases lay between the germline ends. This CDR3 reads CASSSSGELFF. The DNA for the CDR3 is TGTGCCAGCAGCTCGTCCGGGGAGCTGTTTTTT.

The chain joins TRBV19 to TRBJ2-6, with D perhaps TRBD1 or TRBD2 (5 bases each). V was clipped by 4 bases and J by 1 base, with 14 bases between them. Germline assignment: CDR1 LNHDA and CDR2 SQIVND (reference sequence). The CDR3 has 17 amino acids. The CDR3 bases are TGTGCCAGTAGTACCCTGGGACGTTTTTCTGGGGCCAACGTCCTGACTTTC. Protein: CASSTLGRFSGANVLTF.

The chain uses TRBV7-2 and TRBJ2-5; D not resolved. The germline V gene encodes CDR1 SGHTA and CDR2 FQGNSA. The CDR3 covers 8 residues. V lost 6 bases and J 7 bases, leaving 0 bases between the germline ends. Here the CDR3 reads CASRTQYF. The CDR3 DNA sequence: TGTGCCAGCAGGACCCAGTACTTC.